Shown below are 26 T cell receptor beta chains from a single sample sequenced in a study of blood T cell repertoires in COVID-19. Sequenced by immunoSEQ multiplex PCR; TCRdb stores in-frame clones only, minus some. The sample lists some 59,000 clones, 70% to 80% occurring once. The material sequenced was peripheral blood. These receptors were taken from an elderly man with active or convalescent COVID-19.

V gene TRBV5-8 combines with J gene TRBJ1-6, with 7 bases identical to TRBD1. The V gene's germline CDR1 is SGHTS and CDR2 YDEGEE. The V gene end was trimmed by 0 bases and the J gene end by 10 bases; junction bases not matched to a gene: 7. CDR3 length equals 15 residues. The CDR3 here is CASSLVTGSTSPLHF. DNA of the CDR3: TGTGCCAGCAGCTTGGTGACAGGGTCGACATCACCCCTCCACTTT.

The chain employs TRBV10-3 and TRBJ1-2; 7 positions agree with TRBD1. Per germline, CDR1 ENHRY and CDR2 SYGVKD. V lost 2 bases, J lost 4 bases, and 4 bases stayed unmatched. This CDR3 contains 14 residues. The CDR3 nucleotides are TGTGCCATCAGTGAGGACAGGGACGGCTATGGCTACACCTTC. The encoded protein is CAISEDRDGYGYTF.

The chain is built from TRBV14 and TRBJ2-6, with a tentative D call TRBD2 (5 bases). V lost 4 bases and J 0 bases, leaving 13 bases between the germline ends. This CDR3 has 17 amino acids. Germline values: CDR1 SGHDN, CDR2 FVKESK. CDR3 protein: CASSPMRTYSGANVLTF. In nucleotides, the CDR3 is TGTGCCAGCAGCCCCATGCGGACTTACTCTGGGGCCAACGTCCTGACTTTC.

V usage is TRBV6-6 and J usage is TRBJ2-5, with 15 bases identical to TRBD2. CDR1 and CDR2 from the germline V gene are MNHNY and SVGAGI (reference sequence). The CDR3 loop spans 16 amino acids. V lost 5 bases and J lost 4; bases outside the gene matches: 5. The chain's CDR3 is CASSRTSGGEGETQYF. DNA for the CDR3: TGTGCCAGCAGTCGGACTAGCGGGGGGGAGGGAGAGACCCAGTACTTC.

The V call is TRBV14, the J call TRBJ1-2; D unresolved. The CDR3 totals 14 residues. Trimming pared 1 base from V and 8 bases from J, leaving 14 bases between. Germline-derived CDR1 and CDR2 are SGHDN and FVKESK. The CDR3 spells CASSQVGPVGGYTF. For the CDR3, the DNA is TGTGCCAGCAGCCAAGTTGGGCCCGTTGGCGGCTACACCTTC.

The chain couples TRBV9 to TRBJ2-5; 7 nucleotides align to TRBD2. Germline loops: CDR1 SGDLS, CDR2 YYNGEE. CDR3 length equals 15 residues. V dropped 0 bases and J dropped 5; count of bases not matched to a gene: 7. The CDR3, as DNA: TGTGCCAGCAGCGTAGGTTCTGGGGGGGTGGAGACCCAGTACTTC. Translated, it gives CASSVGSGGVETQYF. The complete variable domain, with remaining parts taken from reference TRBV9 and TRBJ2-5, reads DSGVTQTPKHLITATGQRVTLRCSPRSGDLSVYWYQQSLDQGLQFLIQYYNGEERAKGNILERFSAQQFPDLHSELNLSSLELGDSALYFCASSVGSGGVETQYFGPGTRLLVL.

The genes are TRBV10-2 and TRBJ1-5, with TRBD1 matching over 8 bases. Germline values: CDR1 WSHSY, CDR2 SAAADI. This CDR3 region has 13 residues. After removal of 4 bases from V and 7 bases from J, the junction contained 3 bases not matched to a gene. CDR3 region: CASSGTGRQPQHF. DNA of the CDR3: TGCGCCAGCAGTGGGACAGGGCGGCAGCCCCAGCATTTT.

The chain joins TRBV1 to TRBJ2-5; the table names TRBD2, a call not compared with the DNA. TRBV1 represents a pseudogene. This CDR3 region has 14 residues. The CDR3 region has the DNA TGCACCAGCAGCCAAGACGTGGTCGGAGAGACCCAGTACTTC. Its translation is CTSSQDVVGETQYF.

The V and J genes are TRBV5-6 and TRBJ2-2; 8 bases are a match to TRBD1. The CDR3 extends over 17 amino acids. Germline-derived CDR1 and CDR2 are SGHDT and YYEEEE. With V trimmed by 2 bases and J by 4 bases, 10 bases remained unmatched. CDR3 sequence: CASSLFQGARTTGELFF. For the CDR3, the DNA is TGTGCCAGCAGCTTATTCCAGGGGGCCCGGACCACCGGGGAGCTGTTTTTT.

The chain recombines TRBV9 with TRBJ2-7, with D possibly matching TRBD2 (6 bases). V lost 4 bases, J lost 6 bases, and 14 bases lay in between. CDR3 length: 13 amino acids. CDR1 is SGDLS and CDR2 is YYNGEE in the germline V gene. In DNA, the CDR3 is TGTGCCAGCAGCTTAAATAGCGGTGGCGAGCAGTACTTC. Translation: CASSLNSGGEQYF.

This chain uses TRBV18 with TRBJ1-2, with 9 bases aligning to TRBD1. The CDR3 runs to 14 residues. V lost 2 bases to trimming and J lost 8 bases; unmatched junction nucleotides: 6. Germline V gives CDR1 KGHSH, CDR2 LQKENI. CDR3 loop: CASSPGTGRYGYTF. In DNA, the CDR3 is TGTGCCAGCTCACCAGGGACAGGGAGGTACGGCTACACCTTC.

In this sample, this clone turned up once. The chain has TRBV6-5 and TRBJ2-7; 9 nucleotides agree with TRBD1. Germline assignment: CDR1 MNHEY and CDR2 SVGAGI. The CDR3 loop spans 15 amino acids. The ends lost 2 bases at V and 5 bases at J; junction bases unmatched: 7. CDR3 sequence (DNA): TGTGCCAGCAGTTACCCTTCGGACAGGGGTCACGAGCAGTACTTC. Protein product: CASSYPSDRGHEQYF.

The gene calls are TRBV4-1 and TRBJ2-5, with D possibly TRBD1 on 5 matching bases. The germline gives CDR1 MGHRA, CDR2 YSYEKL. The V end lost 0 bases, the J end lost 9 bases, and 17 bases lay between the germline ends. The CDR3 consists of 15 residues. The CDR3 DNA follows: TGCGCCAGCAGCCAAGAACTTGGGGCGGCCCGGTCCCAGTACTTC. Translating it yields CASSQELGAARSQYF.

The V and J genes are TRBV11-3 and TRBJ2-1; 7 bases map to TRBD1. The ends lost 0 bases at V and 7 bases at J; junction bases unmatched: 0. The CDR3 runs 13 residues. Germline V CDR1 and CDR2: SGHNT, YENEEA. DNA for the CDR3: TGTGCCAGCAGCTTAGAGGACAGGAATGAGCAGTTCTTC. Its protein is CASSLEDRNEQFF. Together with reference TRBV11-3 and TRBJ2-1, the CDR3 gives the full variable domain: EAGVVQSPRYKIIEKKQPVAFWCNPISGHNTLYWYLQNLGQGPELLIRYENEEAVDDSQLPKDRFSAERLKGVDSTLKIQPAELGDSAVYLCASSLEDRNEQFFGPGTRLTVL.

This rearrangement joins TRBV2 to TRBJ2-1, with 12 bases lining up with TRBD2. Looked up from germline, CDR1 is SNHLY and CDR2 is FYNNEI. With V trimmed by 6 bases and J by 12 bases, 6 bases remained unmatched. The CDR3 sequence is 13 residues long. CDR3 coding DNA: TGTGCCAGCAGGACTAGCGGGGGTAGAGGGCAGTTCTTC. It yields the protein CASRTSGGRGQFF.

This chain connects TRBV6-2 or TRBV6-3 to TRBJ2-5; D is possibly TRBD2 (6 bases). The CDR3 is 16 amino acids. V was trimmed by 2 bases and J by 2 bases, leaving 15 bases between them. Germline-derived CDR1 and CDR2 are MNHEY and SVGEGT. The CDR3 protein is CASSYQGSGIQETQYF. The CDR3 nucleotides read TGTGCCAGCAGTTACCAGGGTAGCGGTATTCAAGAGACCCAGTACTTC.

The V gene is TRBV14, the J gene TRBJ2-7, with D perhaps TRBD1 (6 bases). The CDR3 totals 16 residues. Trimming took off 2 bases at V and 2 bases at J, with 16 bases between the two ends. Germline V gene data show CDR1 as SGHDN and CDR2 as FVKESK. The CDR3 reads CASSQRYGTLAYEQYF. The CDR3 DNA sequence: TGTGCCAGCAGCCAACGATACGGGACACTTGCCTACGAGCAGTACTTC.

The chain joins TRBV5-1 to TRBJ2-5; weak D call: TRBD2 (5 bases). V lost 4 bases and J lost 7, with 14 bases in between. The length of the CDR3 is 13 residues. Looked up from germline, CDR1 is SGHRS and CDR2 is YFSETQ. The DNA for the CDR3 is TGCGCCAGCAGCGCGGACTCCAAGGGGACCCAGTACTTC. It yields the protein CASSADSKGTQYF.

The genes are TRBV3-1 (or the pseudogene TRBV3-2) and TRBJ2-6, with 10 positions matching TRBD1. CDR1 and CDR2 from the germline V gene are LGHDT and YNNKEL (reference sequence). J gave up 0 bases and V 6 bases, and 11 bases lay outside the gene matches. The CDR3 is 19 residues long. CDR3 nucleotides: TGTGCCAGCAGTCTTATGACCGGGACAGGGGCCTCTGGGGCCAACGTCCTGACTTTC. It yields the protein CASSLMTGTGASGANVLTF.

This clone appeared a single time. The J gene is TRBJ2-5, the V gene TRBV5-4, with D tentatively TRBD2 (6 bases). The length of the CDR3 is 15 residues. Germline CDR1 SGHNT, CDR2 YYREEE (reference sequence). V lost 4 bases to trimming and J lost 4 bases, with 17 bases between them. The CDR3 coding sequence is TGTGCCAGCAGCCCTGCGAAAAGTAGCGGAGAGACCCAGTACTTC. It yields the protein CASSPAKSSGETQYF.

The rearrangement joins TRBV10-1 to TRBJ2-3; weak D call: TRBD1 (6 bases). CDR3 size: 13 residues. Germline loops: CDR1 WNHNN, CDR2 SYGVQD (reference sequence). Trimming pared 11 bases from V and 2 bases from J, leaving 14 bases between. CDR3: CAGGPRFTDTQYF. The CDR3 nucleotides read TGCGCCGGGGGCCCGCGATTCACAGATACGCAGTATTTT.

The chain is built from TRBV4-3 and TRBJ2-2; 11 positions agree with TRBD2. Germline trimming cut 7 bases from V and 4 bases from J; bases unmatched to any gene: 5. The CDR3 covers 15 residues. Per germline, CDR1 LGHNA and CDR2 YSLEER. CDR3 sequence: CASTKLAGVTGELFF. The DNA of the CDR3 is TGCGCCAGCACCAAACTAGCGGGAGTCACCGGGGAGCTGTTTTTT.

The chain recombines TRBV18 with TRBJ2-6; 8 positions agree with TRBD2. J gave up 4 bases and V 3 bases, and 2 bases lay outside the gene matches. CDR1 is KGHSH and CDR2 is LQKENI in the germline V gene. The CDR3 length is 15 residues. The chain's CDR3 is CASSPGGAGANVLTF. The CDR3, as DNA: TGTGCCAGCTCACCCGGGGGGGCAGGGGCCAACGTCCTGACTTTC.

The V gene is TRBV11-3, the J gene TRBJ2-7; D is unresolved. Germline assignment: CDR1 SGHNT and CDR2 YENEEA. CDR3 length equals 13 residues. Trimming took off 1 base at V and 2 bases at J, with 6 bases between the two ends. The CDR3 is CASSLGPTYEQYF. The DNA for the CDR3 is TGTGCCAGCAGCTTAGGGCCCACCTACGAGCAGTACTTC.

This clone was seen a single time. The chain employs TRBV6-1 and TRBJ2-1; D remains unclear. The CDR3 consists of 15 residues. Deletions cut 1 base from V and 2 bases from J, with 9 bases between. Germline V gives CDR1 MNHNS, CDR2 SASEGT. The CDR3 reads CASSEGLETYNEQFF. The CDR3 bases are TGTGCCAGCAGTGAAGGCCTTGAGACCTACAATGAGCAGTTCTTC.

This clone appeared a few times. The CDR3 nucleotides read TGTGCCAGCAGCCTTGACAGTGAGCCGAACACTGAAGCTTTCTTT. It specifies CASSLDSEPNTEAFF. This chain joins TRBV11-2 and TRBJ1-1; tentative D call: TRBD1 (5 bases). This CDR3 comprises 15 residues. V lost 5 bases, J lost 1 base, and 14 bases lay in between. Germline-derived CDR1 and CDR2 are SGHAT and FQNNGV.